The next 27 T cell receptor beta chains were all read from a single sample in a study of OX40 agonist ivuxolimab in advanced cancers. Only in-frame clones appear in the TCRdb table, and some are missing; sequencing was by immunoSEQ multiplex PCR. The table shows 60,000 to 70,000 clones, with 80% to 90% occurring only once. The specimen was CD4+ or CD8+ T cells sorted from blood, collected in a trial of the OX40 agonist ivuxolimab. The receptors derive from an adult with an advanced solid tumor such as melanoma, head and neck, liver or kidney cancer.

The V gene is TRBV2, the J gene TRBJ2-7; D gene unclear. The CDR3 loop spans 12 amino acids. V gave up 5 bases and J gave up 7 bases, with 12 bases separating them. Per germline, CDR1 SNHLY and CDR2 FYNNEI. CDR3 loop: CASSLGPQEQYF. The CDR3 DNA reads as TGTGCCAGCAGTCTCGGGCCCCAGGAGCAGTACTTC.

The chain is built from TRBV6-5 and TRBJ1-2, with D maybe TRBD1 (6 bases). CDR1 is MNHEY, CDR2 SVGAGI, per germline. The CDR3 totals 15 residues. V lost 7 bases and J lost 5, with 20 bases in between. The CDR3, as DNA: TGTGCCAGCATGTATCGTCCCGACAGGAATTATGGCTACACCTTC. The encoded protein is CASMYRPDRNYGYTF.

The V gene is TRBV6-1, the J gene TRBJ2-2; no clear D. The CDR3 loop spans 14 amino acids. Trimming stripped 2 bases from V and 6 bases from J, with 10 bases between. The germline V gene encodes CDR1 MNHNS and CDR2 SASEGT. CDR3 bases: TGTGCCAGCAGTGAACGTAGGGTCTCCGGGGAGCTGTTTTTT. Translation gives CASSERRVSGELFF.

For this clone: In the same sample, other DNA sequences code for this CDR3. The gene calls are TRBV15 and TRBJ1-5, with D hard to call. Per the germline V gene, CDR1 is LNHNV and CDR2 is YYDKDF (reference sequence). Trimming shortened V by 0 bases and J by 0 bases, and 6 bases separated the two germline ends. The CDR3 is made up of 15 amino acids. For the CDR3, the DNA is TGTGCCACCAGCAGAGATAGAGGTAGCAATCAGCCCCAGCATTTT. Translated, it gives CATSRDRGSNQPQHF.

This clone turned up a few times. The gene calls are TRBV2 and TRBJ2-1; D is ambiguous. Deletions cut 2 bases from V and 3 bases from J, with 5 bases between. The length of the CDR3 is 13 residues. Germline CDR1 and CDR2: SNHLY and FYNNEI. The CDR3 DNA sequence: TGTGCCAGCAGTGAAATCGACTACAATGAGCAGTTCTTC. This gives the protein CASSEIDYNEQFF.

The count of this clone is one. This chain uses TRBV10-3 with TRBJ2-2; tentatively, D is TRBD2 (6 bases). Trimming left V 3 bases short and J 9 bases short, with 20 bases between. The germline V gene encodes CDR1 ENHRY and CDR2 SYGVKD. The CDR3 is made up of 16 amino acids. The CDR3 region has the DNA TGTGCCATCAGTGATAGTGCTGGGACTCAGGGCTGGGAGCTGTTTTTT. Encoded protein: CAISDSAGTQGWELFF.

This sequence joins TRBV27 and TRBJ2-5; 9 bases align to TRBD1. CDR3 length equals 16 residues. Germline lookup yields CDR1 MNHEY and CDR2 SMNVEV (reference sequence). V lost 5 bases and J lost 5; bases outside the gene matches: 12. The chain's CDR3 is CASSRSGTGSLETQYF. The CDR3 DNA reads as TGTGCCAGCAGTCGATCCGGGACAGGGAGTTTGGAGACCCAGTACTTC.

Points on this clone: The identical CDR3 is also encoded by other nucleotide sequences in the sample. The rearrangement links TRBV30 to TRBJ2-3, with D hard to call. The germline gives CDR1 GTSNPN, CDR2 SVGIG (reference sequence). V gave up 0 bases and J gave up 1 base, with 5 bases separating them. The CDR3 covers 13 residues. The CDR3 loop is CAWSVQGTDTQYF. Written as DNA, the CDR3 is TGTGCCTGGAGTGTACAAGGCACAGATACGCAGTATTTT. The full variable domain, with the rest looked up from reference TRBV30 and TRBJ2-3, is SQTIHQWPATLVQPVGSPLSLECTVEGTSNPNLYWYRQAAGRGLQLLFYSVGIGQISSEVPQNLSASRPQDRQFILSSKKLLLSDSGFYLCAWSVQGTDTQYFGPGTRLTVL.

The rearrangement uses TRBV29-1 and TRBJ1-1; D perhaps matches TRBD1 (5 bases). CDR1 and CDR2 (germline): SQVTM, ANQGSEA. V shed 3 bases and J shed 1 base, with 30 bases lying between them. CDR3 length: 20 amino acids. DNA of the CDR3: TGCAGCGTTGATGCACCCCCTCTAAGCGATCAGGGCAGTAGGAACACTGAAGCTTTCTTT. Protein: CSVDAPPLSDQGSRNTEAFF.

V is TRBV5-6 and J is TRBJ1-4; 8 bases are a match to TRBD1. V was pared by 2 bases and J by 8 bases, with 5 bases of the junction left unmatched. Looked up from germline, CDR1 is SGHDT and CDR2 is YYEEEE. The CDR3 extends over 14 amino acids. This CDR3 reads CASSFGQGSEKLFF. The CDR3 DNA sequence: TGTGCCAGCAGCTTCGGACAGGGTAGCGAAAAACTGTTTTTT.

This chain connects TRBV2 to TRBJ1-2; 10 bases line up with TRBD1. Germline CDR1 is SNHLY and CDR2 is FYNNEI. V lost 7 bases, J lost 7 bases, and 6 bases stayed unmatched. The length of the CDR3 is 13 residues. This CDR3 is CASISDRGGGYTF. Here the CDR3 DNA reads TGTGCCAGCATATCGGACAGGGGGGGTGGCTACACCTTC.

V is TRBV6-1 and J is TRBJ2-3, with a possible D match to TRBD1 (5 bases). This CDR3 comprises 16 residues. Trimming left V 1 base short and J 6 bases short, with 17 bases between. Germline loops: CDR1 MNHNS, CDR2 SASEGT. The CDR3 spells CASSEVGPGRADTQYF. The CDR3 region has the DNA TGTGCCAGCAGTGAAGTTGGTCCGGGCAGGGCCGATACGCAGTATTTT.

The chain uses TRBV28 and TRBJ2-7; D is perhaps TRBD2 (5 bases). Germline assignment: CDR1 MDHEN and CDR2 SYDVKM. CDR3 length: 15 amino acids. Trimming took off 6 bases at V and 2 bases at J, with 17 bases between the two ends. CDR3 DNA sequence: TGTGCCAGCAGCCCGGGGTCAGGCGGTCCCTACGAGCAGTACTTC. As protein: CASSPGSGGPYEQYF.

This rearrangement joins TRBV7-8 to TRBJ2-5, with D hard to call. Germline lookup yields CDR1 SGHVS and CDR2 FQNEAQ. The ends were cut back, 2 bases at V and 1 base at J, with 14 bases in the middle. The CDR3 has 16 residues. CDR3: CASSLPIGWTQETQYF. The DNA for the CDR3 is TGTGCCAGCAGCTTACCCATAGGGTGGACCCAAGAGACCCAGTACTTC.

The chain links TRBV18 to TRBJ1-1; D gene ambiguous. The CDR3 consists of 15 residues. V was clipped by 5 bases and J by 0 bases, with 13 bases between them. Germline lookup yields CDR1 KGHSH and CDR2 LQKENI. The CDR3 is CASSSAGPVNTEAFF. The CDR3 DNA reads TGTGCCAGCTCATCGGCCGGGCCAGTGAACACTGAAGCTTTCTTT.

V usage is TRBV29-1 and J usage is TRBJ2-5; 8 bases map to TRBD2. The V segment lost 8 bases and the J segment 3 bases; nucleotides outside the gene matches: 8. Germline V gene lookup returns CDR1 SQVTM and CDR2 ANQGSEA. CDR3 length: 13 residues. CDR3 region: CSLAVAGKETQYF. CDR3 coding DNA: TGCAGCCTTGCTGTAGCGGGAAAAGAGACCCAGTACTTC.

The CDR3 loop reads CAISIVVQETQYF. In nucleotides, the CDR3 is TGTGCCATCTCCATAGTAGTTCAAGAGACCCAGTACTTC. V and J are TRBV2 and TRBJ2-5; D is ambiguous. Trimming cost V 10 bases and J 2 bases, with 14 bases left between them. Germline CDR1 SNHLY, CDR2 FYNNEI. The CDR3 totals 13 residues.

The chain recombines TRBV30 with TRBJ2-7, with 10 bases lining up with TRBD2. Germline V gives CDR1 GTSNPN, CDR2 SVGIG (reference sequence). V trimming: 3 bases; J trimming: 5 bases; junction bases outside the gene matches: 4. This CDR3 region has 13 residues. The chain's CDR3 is CAWSLAGVNEQYF. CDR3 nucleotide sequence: TGTGCCTGGAGCCTAGCGGGAGTAAACGAGCAGTACTTC.

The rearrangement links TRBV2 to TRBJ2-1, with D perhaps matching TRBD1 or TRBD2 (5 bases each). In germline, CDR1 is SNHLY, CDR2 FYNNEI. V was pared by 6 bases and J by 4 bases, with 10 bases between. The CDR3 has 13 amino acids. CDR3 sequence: CASRTGTYNEQFF. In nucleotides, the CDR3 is TGTGCCAGCAGGACCGGGACGTACAATGAGCAGTTCTTC. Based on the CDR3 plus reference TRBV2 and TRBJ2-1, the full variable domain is EPEVTQTPSHQVTQMGQEVILRCVPISNHLYFYWYRQILGQKVEFLVSFYNNEISEKSEIFDDQFSVERPDGSNFTLKIRSTKLEDSAMYFCASRTGTYNEQFFGPGTRLTVL.

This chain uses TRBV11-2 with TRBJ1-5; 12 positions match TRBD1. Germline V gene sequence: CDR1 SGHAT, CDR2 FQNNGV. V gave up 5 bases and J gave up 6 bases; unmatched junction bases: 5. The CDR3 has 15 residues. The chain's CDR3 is CASSQGTGGGQPQHF. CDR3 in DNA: TGTGCCAGCAGCCAAGGGACAGGGGGCGGTCAGCCCCAGCATTTT. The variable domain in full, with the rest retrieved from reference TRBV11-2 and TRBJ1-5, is EAGVAQSPRYKIIEKRQSVAFWCNPISGHATLYWYQQILGQGPKLLIQFQNNGVVDDSQLPKDRFSAERLKGVDSTLKIQPAKLEDSAVYLCASSQGTGGGQPQHFGDGTRLSIL.

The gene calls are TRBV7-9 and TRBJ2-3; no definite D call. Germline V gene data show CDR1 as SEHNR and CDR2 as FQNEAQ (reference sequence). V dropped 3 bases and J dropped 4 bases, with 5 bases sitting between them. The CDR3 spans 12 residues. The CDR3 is CASSLQADTQYF. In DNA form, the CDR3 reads TGTGCCAGCAGCTTGCAGGCAGATACGCAGTATTTT.

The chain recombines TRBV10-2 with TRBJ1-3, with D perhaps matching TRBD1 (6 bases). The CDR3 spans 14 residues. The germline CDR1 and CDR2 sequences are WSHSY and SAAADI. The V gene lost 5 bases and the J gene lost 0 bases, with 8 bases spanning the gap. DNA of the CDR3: TGCGCCAGCAGTAGACAGGACTCTGGAAACACCATATATTTT. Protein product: CASSRQDSGNTIYF.

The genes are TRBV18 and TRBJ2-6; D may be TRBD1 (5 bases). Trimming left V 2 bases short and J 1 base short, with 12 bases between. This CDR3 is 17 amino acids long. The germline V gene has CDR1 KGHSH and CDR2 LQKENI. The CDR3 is CASSPKGIRSGANVLTF. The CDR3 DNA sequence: TGTGCCAGCTCACCAAAGGGGATTAGGTCTGGGGCCAACGTCCTGACTTTC.

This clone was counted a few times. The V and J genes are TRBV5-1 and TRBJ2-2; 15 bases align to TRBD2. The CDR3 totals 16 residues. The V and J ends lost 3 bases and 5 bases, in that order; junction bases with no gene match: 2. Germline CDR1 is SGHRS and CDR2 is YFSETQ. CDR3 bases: TGCGCCAGCAGCTACGGACTAGCGGGAGGGACCGGGGAGCTGTTTTTT. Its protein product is CASSYGLAGGTGELFF.

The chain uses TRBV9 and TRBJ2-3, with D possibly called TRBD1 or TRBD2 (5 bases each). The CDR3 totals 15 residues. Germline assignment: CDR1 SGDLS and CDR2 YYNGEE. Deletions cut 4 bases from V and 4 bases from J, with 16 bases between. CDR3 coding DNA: TGTGCCAGCAGCCCAGCCCTCCAGGGAGCAGATACGCAGTATTTT. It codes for CASSPALQGADTQYF.

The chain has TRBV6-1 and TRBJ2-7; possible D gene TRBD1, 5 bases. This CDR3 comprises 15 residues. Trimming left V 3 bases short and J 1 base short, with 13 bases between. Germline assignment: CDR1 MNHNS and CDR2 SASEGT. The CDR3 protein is CASSDTPTGSYEQYF. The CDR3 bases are TGTGCCAGCAGTGACACACCAACAGGATCCTACGAGCAGTACTTC.

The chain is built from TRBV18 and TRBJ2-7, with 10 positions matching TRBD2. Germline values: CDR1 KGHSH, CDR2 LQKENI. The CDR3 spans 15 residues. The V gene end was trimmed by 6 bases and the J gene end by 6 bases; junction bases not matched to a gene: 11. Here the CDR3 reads CASSKQALAGSEQYF. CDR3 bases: TGTGCCAGCTCGAAACAGGCACTAGCGGGATCCGAGCAGTACTTC. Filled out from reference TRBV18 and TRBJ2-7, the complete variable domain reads NAGVMQNPRHLVRRRGQEARLRCSPMKGHSHVYWYRQLPEEGLKFMVYLQKENIIDESGMPKERFSAEFPKEGPSILRIQQVVRGDSAAYFCASSKQALAGSEQYFGPGTRLTVT.